This T cell receptor (beta chain) was found in a study of human T cells and chemical hapten exposure. About the research overall: Weekly scalp doses of diphenylcyclopropenone were given to patients during the roughly 23-week study.

TCRdb used MiXCR to reprocess the RACE reads, holding one entry per CDR3 protein. This sample has 240,000 or so distinct CDR3 sequences, with about 8.6% found just once. The CDR3 length is 13 residues. Trimming left V 3 bases short and J 8 bases short, with 11 bases between. Germline V CDR1 and CDR2: GTSNPN, SVGIG (reference sequence). Noted time point: pre-sensitization, week 0. As to treatment: therapeutic diphenylcyclopropenone sensitization with weekly scalp DPC. Alopecia patients between 18 and 70 years old and suitable for DPC were used as donors. This clonotype has just a few counts. The source was whole blood, collected in connection with sensitization to the hapten diphenylcyclopropenone (DPC). This clonotype originated in a woman in her forties with alopecia areata. Some clones in this sample may be carry-over from other donors' samples. This chain links TRBV30 with TRBJ1-6; no clear D gene. Written as DNA, the CDR3 is TGTGCCTGGAGCCGTCGTGGAGATTCACCCCTCCACTTT. As protein: CAWSRRGDSPLHF.